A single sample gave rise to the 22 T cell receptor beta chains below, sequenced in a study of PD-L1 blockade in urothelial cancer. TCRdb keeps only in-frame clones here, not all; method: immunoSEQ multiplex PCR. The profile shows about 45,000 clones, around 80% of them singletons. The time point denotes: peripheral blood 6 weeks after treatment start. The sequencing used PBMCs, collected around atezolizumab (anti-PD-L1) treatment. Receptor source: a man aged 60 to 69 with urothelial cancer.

The CDR3 here is CASMDSKETQYF. The DNA for the CDR3 is TGCGCCAGCATGGACTCCAAAGAGACCCAGTACTTC. The chain joins TRBV10-1 to TRBJ2-5, with a tentative D call TRBD2 (5 bases). Germline lookup yields CDR1 WNHNN and CDR2 SYGVQD (reference sequence). V gave up 7 bases and J gave up 3 bases, with 9 bases separating them. This CDR3 has 12 amino acids.

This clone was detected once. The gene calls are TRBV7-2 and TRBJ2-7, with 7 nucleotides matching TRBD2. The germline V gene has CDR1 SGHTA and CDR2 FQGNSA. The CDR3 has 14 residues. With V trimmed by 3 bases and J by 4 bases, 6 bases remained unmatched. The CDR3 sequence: CASSFLSGIYEQYF. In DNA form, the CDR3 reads TGTGCCAGCAGCTTCTTAAGCGGGATTTACGAGCAGTACTTC.

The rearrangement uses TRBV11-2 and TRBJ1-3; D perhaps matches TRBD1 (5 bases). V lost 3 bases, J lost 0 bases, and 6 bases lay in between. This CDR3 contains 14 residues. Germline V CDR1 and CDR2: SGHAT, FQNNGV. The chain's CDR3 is CASSFGGSGNTIYF. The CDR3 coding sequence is TGTGCCAGCAGCTTCGGGGGCTCTGGAAACACCATATATTTT.

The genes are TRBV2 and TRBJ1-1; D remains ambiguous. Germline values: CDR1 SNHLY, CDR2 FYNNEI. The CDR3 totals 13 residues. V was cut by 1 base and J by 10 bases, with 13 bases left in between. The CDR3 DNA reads TGTGCCAGCAGTGAAGAGGCCCGGATAGCAGCTTTCTTT. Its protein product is CASSEEARIAAFF.

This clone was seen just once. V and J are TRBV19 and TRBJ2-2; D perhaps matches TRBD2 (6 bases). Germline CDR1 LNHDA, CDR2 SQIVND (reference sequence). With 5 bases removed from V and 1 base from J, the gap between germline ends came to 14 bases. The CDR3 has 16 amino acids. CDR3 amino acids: CASSPPPGVNTGELFF. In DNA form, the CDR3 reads TGTGCCAGTAGTCCTCCTCCGGGAGTGAACACCGGGGAGCTGTTTTTT.

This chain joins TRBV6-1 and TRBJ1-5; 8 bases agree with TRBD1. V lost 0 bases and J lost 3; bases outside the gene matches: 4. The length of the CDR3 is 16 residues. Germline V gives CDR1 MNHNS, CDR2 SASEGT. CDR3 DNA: TGTGCCAGCAGTGAAGCGCAGGGACAGGTCAATCAGCCCCAGCATTTT. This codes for CASSEAQGQVNQPQHF.

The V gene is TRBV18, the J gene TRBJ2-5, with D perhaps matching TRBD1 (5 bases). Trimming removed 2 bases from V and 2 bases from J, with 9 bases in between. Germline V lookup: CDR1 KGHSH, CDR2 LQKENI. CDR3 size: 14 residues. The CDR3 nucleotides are TGTGCCAGCTCACCAAGGACAAGTCAAGAGACCCAGTACTTC. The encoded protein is CASSPRTSQETQYF.

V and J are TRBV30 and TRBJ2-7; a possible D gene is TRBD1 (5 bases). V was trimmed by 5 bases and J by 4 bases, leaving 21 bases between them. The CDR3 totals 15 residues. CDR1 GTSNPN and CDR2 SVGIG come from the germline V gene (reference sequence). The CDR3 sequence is CAWRSFLRVPYEQYF. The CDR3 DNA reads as TGTGCCTGGCGGAGCTTCCTCAGGGTCCCATACGAGCAGTACTTC. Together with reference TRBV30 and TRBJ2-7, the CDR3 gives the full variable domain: SQTIHQWPATLVQPVGSPLSLECTVEGTSNPNLYWYRQAAGRGLQLLFYSVGIGQISSEVPQNLSASRPQDRQFILSSKKLLLSDSGFYLCAWRSFLRVPYEQYFGPGTRLTVT.

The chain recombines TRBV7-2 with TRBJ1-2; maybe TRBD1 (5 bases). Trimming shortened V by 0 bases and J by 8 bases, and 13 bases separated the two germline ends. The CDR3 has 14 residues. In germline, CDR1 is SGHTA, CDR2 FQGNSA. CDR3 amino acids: CASSLAGGSGGYTF. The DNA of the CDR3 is TGTGCCAGCAGCTTAGCGGGGGGGTCCGGAGGCTACACCTTC.

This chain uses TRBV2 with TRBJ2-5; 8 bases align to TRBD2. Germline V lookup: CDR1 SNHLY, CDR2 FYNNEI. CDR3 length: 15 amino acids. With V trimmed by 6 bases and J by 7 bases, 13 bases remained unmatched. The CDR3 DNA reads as TGTGCCAGCAGGAGCGGCAGCGGGGGCTCGGGGACCCAGTACTTC. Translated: CASRSGSGGSGTQYF.

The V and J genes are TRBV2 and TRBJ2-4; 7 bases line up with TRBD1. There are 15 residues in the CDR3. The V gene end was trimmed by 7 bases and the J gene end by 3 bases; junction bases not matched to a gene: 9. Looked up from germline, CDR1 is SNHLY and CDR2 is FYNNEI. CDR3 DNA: TGTGCCAGCACCTTACAGGGGATGGACAAAAACATTCAGTACTTC. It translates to CASTLQGMDKNIQYF.

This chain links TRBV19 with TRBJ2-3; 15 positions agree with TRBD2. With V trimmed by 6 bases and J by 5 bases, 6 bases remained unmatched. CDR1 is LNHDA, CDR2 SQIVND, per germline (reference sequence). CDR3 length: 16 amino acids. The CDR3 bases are TGTGCCAGTAGGTTGGGACTAGCGGGAGGAGGAGATACGCAGTATTTT. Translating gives CASRLGLAGGGDTQYF.

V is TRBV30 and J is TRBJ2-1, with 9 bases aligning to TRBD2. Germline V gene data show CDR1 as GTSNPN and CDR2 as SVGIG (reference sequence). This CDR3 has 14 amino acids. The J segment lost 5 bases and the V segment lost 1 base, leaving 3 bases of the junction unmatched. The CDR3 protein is CAWSASGADNEQFF. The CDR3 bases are TGTGCCTGGAGTGCTAGCGGGGCTGACAATGAGCAGTTCTTC.

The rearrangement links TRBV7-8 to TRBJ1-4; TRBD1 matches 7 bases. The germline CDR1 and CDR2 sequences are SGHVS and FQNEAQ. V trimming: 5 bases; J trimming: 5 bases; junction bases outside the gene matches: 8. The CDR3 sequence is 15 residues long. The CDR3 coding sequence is TGTGCCAGCAGCCCACGGACAGGTTCAAATGAAAAACTGTTTTTT. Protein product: CASSPRTGSNEKLFF.

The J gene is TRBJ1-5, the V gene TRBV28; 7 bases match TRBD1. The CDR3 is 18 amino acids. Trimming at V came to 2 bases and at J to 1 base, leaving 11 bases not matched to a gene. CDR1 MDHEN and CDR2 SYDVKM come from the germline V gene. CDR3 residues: CASSLQWAGQESNQPQHF. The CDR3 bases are TGTGCCAGCAGTTTACAGTGGGCAGGACAGGAAAGCAATCAGCCCCAGCATTTT.

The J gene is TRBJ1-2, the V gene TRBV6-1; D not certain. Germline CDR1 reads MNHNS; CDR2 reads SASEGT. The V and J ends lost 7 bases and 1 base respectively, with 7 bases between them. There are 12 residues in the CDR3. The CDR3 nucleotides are TGTGCCAGCATGGCCCTTAACTATGGCTACACCTTC. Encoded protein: CASMALNYGYTF.

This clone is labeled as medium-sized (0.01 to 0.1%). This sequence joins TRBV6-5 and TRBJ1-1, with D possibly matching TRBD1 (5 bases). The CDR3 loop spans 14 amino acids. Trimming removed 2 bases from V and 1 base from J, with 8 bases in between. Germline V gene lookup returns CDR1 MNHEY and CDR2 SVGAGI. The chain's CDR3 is CASSYDRKNTEAFF. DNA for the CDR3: TGTGCCAGCAGTTACGACAGAAAGAACACTGAAGCTTTCTTT.

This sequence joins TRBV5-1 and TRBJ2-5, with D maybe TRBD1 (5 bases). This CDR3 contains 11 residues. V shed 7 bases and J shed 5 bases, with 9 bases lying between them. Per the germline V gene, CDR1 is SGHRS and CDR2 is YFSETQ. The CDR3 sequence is CASRQSETQYF. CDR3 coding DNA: TGCGCCAGCCGACAGTCGGAGACCCAGTACTTC.

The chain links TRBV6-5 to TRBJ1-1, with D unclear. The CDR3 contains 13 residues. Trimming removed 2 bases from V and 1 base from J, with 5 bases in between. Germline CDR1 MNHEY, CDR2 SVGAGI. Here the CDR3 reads CASSYGRNTEAFF. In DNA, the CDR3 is TGTGCCAGCAGTTACGGGAGGAACACTGAAGCTTTCTTT.

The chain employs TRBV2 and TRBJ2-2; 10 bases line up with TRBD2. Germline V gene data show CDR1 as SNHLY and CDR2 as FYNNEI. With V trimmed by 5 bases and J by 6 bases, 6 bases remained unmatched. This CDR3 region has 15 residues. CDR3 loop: CASSSGTSVAGELFF. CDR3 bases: TGTGCCAGCAGTTCCGGGACTAGCGTGGCCGGGGAGCTGTTTTTT.

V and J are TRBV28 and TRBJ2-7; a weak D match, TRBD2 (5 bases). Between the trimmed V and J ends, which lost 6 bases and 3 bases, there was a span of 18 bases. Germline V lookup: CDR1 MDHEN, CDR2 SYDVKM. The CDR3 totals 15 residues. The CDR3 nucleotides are TGTGCCAGCAGCCCTCTCAATCTAGCAGGCTACGAGCAGTACTTC. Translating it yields CASSPLNLAGYEQYF.

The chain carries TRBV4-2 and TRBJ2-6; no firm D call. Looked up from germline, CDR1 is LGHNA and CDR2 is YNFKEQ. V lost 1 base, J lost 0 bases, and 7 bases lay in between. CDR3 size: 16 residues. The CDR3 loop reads CASSQVSTSGANVLTF. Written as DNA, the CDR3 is TGTGCCAGCAGCCAAGTAAGCACCTCTGGGGCCAACGTCCTGACTTTC.